Listed below are T cell receptor beta chains from one sample, sequenced in a study of shared clonotypes between healthy human individuals. Only in-frame clones appear in the TCRdb table, and some are missing; sequencing was by immunoSEQ multiplex PCR. The sample has some 2.4 million clones; approximately 94% are singletons. The sequenced sample was naive CD4+ T cells from PBMCs. The receptors derive from a man younger than 30 in good health. Some clones in this sample may be carry-over from other donors' samples. Both conserved end residues are part of each CDR3. The order of the fields is J gene, clone size, D gene, V gene, CDR3 protein, CDR3 DNA. D genes are given only for firm matches. The listing skips clone size in some rows; elsewhere it reads once, few, many or a size class.

J gene: TRBJ2-7
clone size: .
D gene: TRBD2
V gene: TRBV10-3
CDR3 protein: CACGGSSYEQYF
CDR3 DNA: TGTGCCTGTGGCGGGAGCTCCTACGAGCAGTACTTC

J gene: TRBJ2-7
clone size: .
D gene: TRBD2
V gene: TRBV29-1
CDR3 protein: CSARQHTTPCFYRAGVEQYF
CDR3 DNA: TGCAGCGCCCGACAGCATACTACGCCTTGTTTCTACCGAGCGGGGGTCGAGCAGTACTTC

J gene: TRBJ2-7
clone size: .
D gene: .
V gene: TRBV6-6
CDR3 protein: CASNYPVSEQYF
CDR3 DNA: TGTGCCAGCAACTACCCCGTGAGCGAGCAGTACTTC

J gene: TRBJ1-2
clone size: .
D gene: .
V gene: TRBV7-8
CDR3 protein: CASSLALGSQNYGYTF
CDR3 DNA: TGTGCCAGCAGCTTAGCGCTGGGCAGTCAGAACTATGGCTACACCTTC

J gene: TRBJ1-1
clone size: .
D gene: .
V gene: TRBV6-5
CDR3 protein: CASSEPRQGAFF
CDR3 DNA: TGTGCCAGCAGTGAGCCCAGGCAAGGAGCTTTCTTT

J gene: TRBJ2-5
clone size: .
D gene: TRBD1
V gene: TRBV7-3
CDR3 protein: CASSPGTGQETQYF
CDR3 DNA: TGTGCCAGCAGCCCCGGGACAGGGCAAGAGACCCAGTACTTC

J gene: TRBJ2-1
clone size: .
D gene: TRBD1
V gene: TRBV5-1
CDR3 protein: CASRRTGGSYNEQFF
CDR3 DNA: TGCGCCAGCAGGCGGACAGGGGGCTCCTACAATGAGCAGTTCTTC

J gene: TRBJ1-5
clone size: .
D gene: .
V gene: TRBV29-1
CDR3 protein: CSVGGRVGQPQHF
CDR3 DNA: TGCAGCGTGGGAGGTAGGGTAGGGCAGCCCCAGCATTTT

J gene: TRBJ2-2
clone size: .
D gene: .
V gene: TRBV9
CDR3 protein: CASSVVGGKGTGELFF
CDR3 DNA: TGTGCCAGCAGCGTAGTAGGTGGGAAGGGCACCGGGGAGCTGTTTTTT

J gene: TRBJ2-2
clone size: .
D gene: .
V gene: TRBV2
CDR3 protein: CASSYGASAKNTGELFF
CDR3 DNA: TGTGCCAGCAGTTATGGGGCCTCGGCTAAAAACACCGGGGAGCTGTTTTTT

J gene: TRBJ2-1
clone size: .
D gene: TRBD1
V gene: TRBV7-2
CDR3 protein: CASSLAPGQGGNEQFF
CDR3 DNA: TGTGCCAGCAGCTTAGCACCGGGACAGGGGGGCAATGAGCAGTTCTTC

J gene: TRBJ1-2
clone size: .
D gene: .
V gene: TRBV5-1
CDR3 protein: CASSFGSTGGIHGYTF
CDR3 DNA: TGCGCCAGCAGCTTTGGATCTACAGGCGGAATCCATGGCTACACCTTC

J gene: TRBJ2-7
clone size: .
D gene: .
V gene: TRBV5-1
CDR3 protein: CASSLGPGPNYEQYF
CDR3 DNA: TGCGCCAGCAGCTTGGGCCCGGGACCTAATTACGAGCAGTACTTC

J gene: TRBJ1-2
clone size: .
D gene: .
V gene: TRBV5-4
CDR3 protein: CASSRFPPRGLNYGYTF
CDR3 DNA: TGTGCCAGCAGCCGATTCCCCCCCAGGGGATTAAACTATGGCTACACCTTC

J gene: TRBJ2-1
clone size: .
D gene: .
V gene: TRBV7-3
CDR3 protein: CASSLLPGSYNEQFF
CDR3 DNA: TGTGCCAGCAGCTTATTGCCGGGGTCCTACAATGAGCAGTTCTTC

J gene: TRBJ2-1
clone size: .
D gene: .
V gene: TRBV5-1
CDR3 protein: CASSRGESEQFF
CDR3 DNA: TGCGCCAGCTCTCGCGGGGAAAGTGAGCAGTTCTTC

J gene: TRBJ2-3
clone size: .
D gene: .
V gene: TRBV19
CDR3 protein: CASSLWAASTDTQYF
CDR3 DNA: TGTGCCAGTAGCTTATGGGCAGCTAGCACAGATACGCAGTATTTT

J gene: TRBJ1-3
clone size: .
D gene: .
V gene: TRBV19
CDR3 protein: CASSIGRSSGNTIYF
CDR3 DNA: TGTGCCAGTAGTATAGGACGGAGCTCTGGAAACACCATATATTTT

J gene: TRBJ2-1
clone size: once
D gene: TRBD1
V gene: TRBV6-4
CDR3 protein: CASSRTGGFPGPYNEQFF
CDR3 DNA: TGTGCCAGCAGTCGGACAGGGGGCTTCCCGGGGCCATACAATGAGCAGTTCTTC

J gene: TRBJ2-7
clone size: .
D gene: TRBD1
V gene: TRBV5-1
CDR3 protein: CASSLGQGAREQYF
CDR3 DNA: TGCGCCAGCAGCTTGGGTCAGGGGGCAAGAGAGCAGTACTTC

J gene: TRBJ2-2
clone size: .
D gene: .
V gene: TRBV6-6
CDR3 protein: CASSRPELFF
CDR3 DNA: TGTGCCAGCAGCCGCCCGGAGCTGTTTTTT

J gene: TRBJ2-6
clone size: .
D gene: TRBD1
V gene: TRBV2
CDR3 protein: CASSGQGSRSGANVLTF
CDR3 DNA: TGTGCCAGCAGTGGACAGGGGTCGCGCTCTGGGGCCAACGTCCTGACTTTC

J gene: TRBJ1-5
clone size: .
D gene: .
V gene: TRBV27
CDR3 protein: CASSSGQLNQPQHF
CDR3 DNA: TGTGCCAGCAGTTCCGGACAGTTAAATCAGCCCCAGCATTTT

J gene: TRBJ2-2
clone size: .
D gene: TRBD2
V gene: TRBV27
CDR3 protein: CASRPGTSGTGELFF
CDR3 DNA: TGTGCCAGCAGGCCAGGGACTAGTGGTACCGGGGAGCTGTTTTTT

J gene: TRBJ1-2
clone size: .
D gene: .
V gene: TRBV5-1
CDR3 protein: CASSSDSGRGDGYTF
CDR3 DNA: TGCGCCAGCAGCTCGGACTCCGGCAGGGGAGATGGCTACACCTTC

J gene: TRBJ1-2
clone size: .
D gene: .
V gene: TRBV5-6
CDR3 protein: CASSLERTDGRYTF
CDR3 DNA: TGTGCCAGCAGCTTGGAGAGGACGGACGGTCGCTACACCTTC

J gene: TRBJ2-7
clone size: .
D gene: .
V gene: TRBV28
CDR3 protein: CASSFLGTKSSYEQYF
CDR3 DNA: TGTGCCAGCAGTTTTTTGGGGACGAAGAGCTCCTACGAGCAGTACTTC

J gene: TRBJ1-2
clone size: .
D gene: TRBD1
V gene: TRBV28
CDR3 protein: CANRGSSGYTF
CDR3 DNA: TGTGCCAACAGGGGCTCCTCTGGCTACACCTTC

J gene: TRBJ2-3
clone size: few
D gene: TRBD2
V gene: TRBV7-3
CDR3 protein: CASSLLAGGTDTQYF
CDR3 DNA: TGTGCCAGCAGCTTACTAGCGGGGGGCACAGATACGCAGTATTTT

J gene: TRBJ2-2
clone size: few
D gene: .
V gene: TRBV5-1
CDR3 protein: CASRGDTGELFF
CDR3 DNA: TGCGCCAGCAGGGGTGACACCGGGGAGCTGTTTTTT

J gene: TRBJ1-4
clone size: .
D gene: .
V gene: TRBV9
CDR3 protein: CASSVAAWGSGKLFF
CDR3 DNA: TGTGCCAGCAGCGTCGCCGCTTGGGGATCGGGAAAACTGTTTTTT

J gene: TRBJ1-4
clone size: .
D gene: .
V gene: TRBV4-3
CDR3 protein: CASSQGPGLLNEKLFF
CDR3 DNA: TGCGCCAGCAGCCAAGGACCGGGACTCTTAAATGAAAAACTGTTTTTT

J gene: TRBJ2-5
clone size: .
D gene: .
V gene: TRBV4-3
CDR3 protein: CASSPGTSPVLGEQYF
CDR3 DNA: TGCGCCAGCAGCCCCGGGACCTCGCCGGTTTTAGGTGAGCAGTACTTC

J gene: TRBJ1-4
clone size: .
D gene: .
V gene: TRBV5-1
CDR3 protein: CASSLGPGNEKLFF
CDR3 DNA: TGCGCCAGCAGCCTGGGACCGGGTAATGAAAAACTGTTTTTT

J gene: TRBJ1-5
clone size: .
D gene: TRBD1
V gene: TRBV19
CDR3 protein: CASSRTGDQPQHF
CDR3 DNA: TGTGCCAGTAGCAGGACAGGCGATCAGCCCCAGCATTTT

J gene: TRBJ1-3
clone size: .
D gene: .
V gene: TRBV9
CDR3 protein: CASSVGWAVSGNTIYF
CDR3 DNA: TGTGCCAGCAGCGTAGGTTGGGCAGTTTCTGGAAACACCATATATTTT

J gene: TRBJ2-3
clone size: once
D gene: .
V gene: TRBV6-5
CDR3 protein: CASSRSGRTDTQYF
CDR3 DNA: TGTGCCAGCAGCCGATCTGGACGCACAGATACGCAGTATTTT

J gene: TRBJ2-2
clone size: .
D gene: TRBD1
V gene: TRBV5-1
CDR3 protein: CASSPQGQTNTGELFF
CDR3 DNA: TGCGCCAGCAGCCCGCAGGGACAGACGAACACCGGGGAGCTGTTTTTT

J gene: TRBJ2-3
clone size: .
D gene: TRBD2
V gene: TRBV5-4
CDR3 protein: CASRVGLAGGPDTQYF
CDR3 DNA: TGTGCCAGCAGAGTGGGACTAGCGGGAGGGCCAGATACGCAGTATTTT

J gene: TRBJ2-2
clone size: .
D gene: .
V gene: TRBV5-4
CDR3 protein: CASSLVNPGMTGELFF
CDR3 DNA: TGTGCCAGCAGCTTGGTAAATCCTGGGATGACCGGGGAGCTGTTTTTT

J gene: TRBJ1-5
clone size: .
D gene: TRBD1
V gene: TRBV12-5
CDR3 protein: CASGLPRDRGNQPQHF
CDR3 DNA: TGTGCTAGTGGTTTGCCTCGGGACAGAGGGAATCAGCCCCAGCATTTT

J gene: TRBJ2-7
clone size: .
D gene: .
V gene: TRBV14
CDR3 protein: CASSQGLDSEQYF
CDR3 DNA: TGTGCCAGCAGCCAAGGACTAGATTCCGAGCAGTACTTC

J gene: TRBJ1-2
clone size: .
D gene: .
V gene: TRBV9
CDR3 protein: CASSATGFGYTF
CDR3 DNA: TGTGCCAGCAGCGCCACAGGGTTTGGCTACACCTTC

J gene: TRBJ2-1
clone size: .
D gene: TRBD2
V gene: TRBV6-1
CDR3 protein: CASRGRLAGGQEQFF
CDR3 DNA: TGTGCCAGCAGGGGTAGACTAGCGGGAGGGCAGGAGCAGTTCTTC

J gene: TRBJ1-1
clone size: .
D gene: TRBD1
V gene: TRBV5-1
CDR3 protein: CASSPIDRGSATEAFF
CDR3 DNA: TGCGCCAGCAGCCCCATCGACAGGGGGTCAGCCACTGAAGCTTTCTTT

J gene: TRBJ1-3
clone size: .
D gene: .
V gene: TRBV28
CDR3 protein: CASSLGGVGNTIYF
CDR3 DNA: TGTGCCAGCAGTTTGGGGGGTGTTGGAAACACCATATATTTT

J gene: TRBJ2-7
clone size: .
D gene: .
V gene: TRBV11-3
CDR3 protein: CASSYGQSYEQYF
CDR3 DNA: TGTGCCAGCAGCTACGGACAGTCCTACGAGCAGTACTTC

J gene: TRBJ1-4
clone size: .
D gene: .
V gene: TRBV9
CDR3 protein: CASSARDKLTEKLFF
CDR3 DNA: TGTGCCAGCAGCGCCCGGGACAAATTAACTGAAAAACTGTTTTTT

J gene: TRBJ1-5
clone size: .
D gene: TRBD1
V gene: TRBV27
CDR3 protein: CASSPTGTGKAQHF
CDR3 DNA: TGTGCCAGCAGCCCTACGGGGACAGGGAAGGCCCAGCATTTT

J gene: TRBJ2-7
clone size: .
D gene: .
V gene: TRBV5-1
CDR3 protein: CASRLLNEQYF
CDR3 DNA: TGCGCCAGCAGACTCCTGAACGAGCAGTACTTC

J gene: TRBJ1-2
clone size: .
D gene: .
V gene: TRBV6-1
CDR3 protein: CASSARTNYGYTF
CDR3 DNA: TGTGCCAGCAGCGCACGGACTAACTATGGCTACACCTTC

J gene: TRBJ2-1
clone size: .
D gene: TRBD1
V gene: TRBV7-2
CDR3 protein: CATMTGQGYNEQFF
CDR3 DNA: TGTGCCACCATGACGGGACAGGGGTACAATGAGCAGTTCTTC

J gene: TRBJ2-3
clone size: .
D gene: .
V gene: TRBV21-1
CDR3 protein: CASSKNVGGISTDTQYF
CDR3 DNA: TGTGCCAGCAGCAAAAACGTGGGCGGGATTAGCACAGATACGCAGTATTTT

J gene: TRBJ2-3
clone size: .
D gene: .
V gene: TRBV6-1
CDR3 protein: CASSERGAQYF
CDR3 DNA: TGTGCCAGCAGTGAAAGAGGCGCGCAGTATTTT

J gene: TRBJ2-7
clone size: .
D gene: TRBD2
V gene: TRBV28
CDR3 protein: CASSLFRGVSGEQYF
CDR3 DNA: TGTGCCAGCAGTCTCTTCCGGGGGGTTTCCGGCGAGCAGTACTTC

J gene: TRBJ1-3
clone size: .
D gene: .
V gene: TRBV5-4
CDR3 protein: CASSWDRGTGNTIYF
CDR3 DNA: TGTGCCAGCAGCTGGGACCGGGGGACTGGAAACACCATATATTTT

J gene: TRBJ1-2
clone size: .
D gene: .
V gene: TRBV28
CDR3 protein: CASSFRLNYGYTF
CDR3 DNA: TGTGCCAGCAGTTTTAGGCTGAACTATGGCTACACCTTC

J gene: TRBJ2-1
clone size: .
D gene: TRBD2
V gene: TRBV5-1
CDR3 protein: CASSLEVAGGPDEQFF
CDR3 DNA: TGCGCCAGCAGCTTGGAGGTAGCGGGAGGGCCGGATGAGCAGTTCTTC

J gene: TRBJ1-5
clone size: .
D gene: .
V gene: TRBV18
CDR3 protein: CASSPGFYQPQHF
CDR3 DNA: TGTGCCAGCTCACCTGGATTCTATCAGCCCCAGCATTTT

J gene: TRBJ1-3
clone size: .
D gene: .
V gene: TRBV29-1
CDR3 protein: CSVIGDDGNTIYF
CDR3 DNA: TGCAGCGTTATAGGGGACGATGGAAACACCATATATTTT